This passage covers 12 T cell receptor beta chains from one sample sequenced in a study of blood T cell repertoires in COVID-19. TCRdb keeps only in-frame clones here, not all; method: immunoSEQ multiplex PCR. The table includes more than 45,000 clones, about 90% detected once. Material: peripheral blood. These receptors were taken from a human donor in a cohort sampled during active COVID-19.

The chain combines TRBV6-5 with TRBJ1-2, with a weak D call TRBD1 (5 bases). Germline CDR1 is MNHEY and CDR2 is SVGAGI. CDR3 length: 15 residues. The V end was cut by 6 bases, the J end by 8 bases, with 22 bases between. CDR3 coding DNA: TGTGCCAGCAGGTCACCGGGACGGAGGGGAGAGGGCTACACCTTC. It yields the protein CASRSPGRRGEGYTF.

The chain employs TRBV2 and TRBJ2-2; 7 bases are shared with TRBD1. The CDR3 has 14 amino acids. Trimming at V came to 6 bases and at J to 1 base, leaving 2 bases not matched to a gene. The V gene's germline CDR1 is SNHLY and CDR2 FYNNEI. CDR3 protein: CASRTGVNTGELFF. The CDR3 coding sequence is TGTGCCAGCAGAACAGGGGTGAACACCGGGGAGCTGTTTTTT.

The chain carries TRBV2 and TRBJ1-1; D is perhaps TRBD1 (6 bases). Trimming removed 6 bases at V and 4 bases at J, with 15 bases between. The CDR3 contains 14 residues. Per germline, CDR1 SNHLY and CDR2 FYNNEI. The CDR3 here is CASSVTGLGTEAFF. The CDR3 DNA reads TGTGCCAGCAGCGTAACAGGGTTGGGCACTGAAGCTTTCTTT.

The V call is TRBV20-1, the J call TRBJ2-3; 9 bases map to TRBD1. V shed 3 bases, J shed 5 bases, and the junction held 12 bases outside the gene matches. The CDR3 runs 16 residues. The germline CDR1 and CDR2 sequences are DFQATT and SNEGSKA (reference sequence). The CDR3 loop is CSASGDTGGKGDTQYF. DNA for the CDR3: TGCAGTGCTAGTGGGGATACAGGGGGCAAGGGAGATACGCAGTATTTT.

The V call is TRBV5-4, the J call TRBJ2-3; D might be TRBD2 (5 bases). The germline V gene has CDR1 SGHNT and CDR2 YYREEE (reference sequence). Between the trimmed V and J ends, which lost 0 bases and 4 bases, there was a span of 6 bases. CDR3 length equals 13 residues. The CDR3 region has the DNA TGTGCCAGCAGCTTGGCTAGCCCAGATACGCAGTATTTT. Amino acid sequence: CASSLASPDTQYF.

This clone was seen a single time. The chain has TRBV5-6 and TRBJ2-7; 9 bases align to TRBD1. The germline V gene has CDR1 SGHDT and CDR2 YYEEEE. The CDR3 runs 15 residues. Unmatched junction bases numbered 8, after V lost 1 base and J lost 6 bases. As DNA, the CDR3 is TGTGCCAGCAGCTTGACGGACAGGGGTCTGGTCGAGCAGTACTTC. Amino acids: CASSLTDRGLVEQYF.

In nucleotides, the CDR3 is TGTGCCAGCAACCCGAGCGGGGGGGTCGATGAAAAACTGTTTTTT. This sequence encodes CASNPSGGVDEKLFF. The rearrangement uses TRBV5-6 and TRBJ1-4; maybe TRBD1 (5 bases). Deletions cut 6 bases from V and 6 bases from J, with 18 bases between. Germline CDR1 SGHDT, CDR2 YYEEEE. This CDR3 comprises 15 residues.

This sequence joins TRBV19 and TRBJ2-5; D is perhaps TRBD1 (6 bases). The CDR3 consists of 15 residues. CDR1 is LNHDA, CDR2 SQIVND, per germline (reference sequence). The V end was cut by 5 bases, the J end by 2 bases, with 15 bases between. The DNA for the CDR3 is TGTGCCAGTAGTTACACGAGGACAGCACAAGAGACCCAGTACTTC. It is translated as CASSYTRTAQETQYF. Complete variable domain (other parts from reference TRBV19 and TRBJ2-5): DGGITQSPKYLFRKEGQNVTLSCEQNLNHDAMYWYRQDPGQGLRLIYYSQIVNDFQKGDIAEGYSVSREKKESFPLTVTSAQKNPTAFYLCASSYTRTAQETQYFGPGTRLLVL.

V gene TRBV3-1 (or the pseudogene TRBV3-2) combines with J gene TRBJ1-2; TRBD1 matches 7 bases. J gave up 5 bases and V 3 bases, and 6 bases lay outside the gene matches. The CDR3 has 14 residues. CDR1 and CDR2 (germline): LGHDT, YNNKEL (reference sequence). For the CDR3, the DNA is TGTGCCAGCAGCCATACAGGGGATTGGTATGGCTACACCTTC. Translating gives CASSHTGDWYGYTF.

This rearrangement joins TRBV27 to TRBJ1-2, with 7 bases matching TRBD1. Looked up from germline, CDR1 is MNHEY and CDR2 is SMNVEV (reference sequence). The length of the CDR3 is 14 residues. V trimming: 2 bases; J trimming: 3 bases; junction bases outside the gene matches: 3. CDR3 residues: CASSLQGGDYGYTF. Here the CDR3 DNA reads TGTGCCAGCAGTTTACAAGGGGGCGACTATGGCTACACCTTC.

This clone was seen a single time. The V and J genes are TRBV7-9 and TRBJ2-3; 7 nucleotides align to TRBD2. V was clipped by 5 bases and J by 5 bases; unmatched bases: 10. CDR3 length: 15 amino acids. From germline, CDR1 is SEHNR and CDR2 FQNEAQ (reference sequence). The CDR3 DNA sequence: TGTGCCAGCAGCCCCCAAGGACTAGATATAGATACGCAGTATTTT. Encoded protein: CASSPQGLDIDTQYF.

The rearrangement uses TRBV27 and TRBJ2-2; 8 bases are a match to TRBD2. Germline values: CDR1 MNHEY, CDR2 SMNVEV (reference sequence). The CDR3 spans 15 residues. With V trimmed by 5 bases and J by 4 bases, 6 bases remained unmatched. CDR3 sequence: CASSPIAGSTGELFF. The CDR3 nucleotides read TGTGCCAGCAGTCCAATAGCGGGAAGCACCGGGGAGCTGTTTTTT.